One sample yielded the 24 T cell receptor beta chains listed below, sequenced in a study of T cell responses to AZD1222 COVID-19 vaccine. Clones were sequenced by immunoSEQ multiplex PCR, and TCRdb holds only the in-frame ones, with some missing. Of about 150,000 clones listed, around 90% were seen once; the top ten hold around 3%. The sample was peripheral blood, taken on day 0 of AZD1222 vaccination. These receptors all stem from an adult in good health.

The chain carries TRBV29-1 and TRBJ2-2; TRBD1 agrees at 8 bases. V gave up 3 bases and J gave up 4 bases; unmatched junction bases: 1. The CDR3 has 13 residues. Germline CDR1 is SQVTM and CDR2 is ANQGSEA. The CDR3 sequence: CSVDRGRTGELFF. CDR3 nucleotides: TGCAGCGTTGACAGGGGGCGCACCGGGGAGCTGTTTTTT.

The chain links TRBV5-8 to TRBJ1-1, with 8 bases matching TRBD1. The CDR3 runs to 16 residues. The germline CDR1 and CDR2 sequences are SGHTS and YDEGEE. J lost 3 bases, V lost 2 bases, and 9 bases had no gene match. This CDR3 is CASSFGAGGKYTEAFF. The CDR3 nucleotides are TGTGCCAGCAGCTTTGGGGCAGGGGGCAAGTACACTGAAGCTTTCTTT.

CDR3 protein: CSAAGQANTEAFF. The CDR3 DNA reads as TGCAGCGCCGCCGGACAGGCGAACACTGAAGCTTTCTTT. The chain combines TRBV29-1 with TRBJ1-1; 7 positions agree with TRBD1. Germline V gives CDR1 SQVTM, CDR2 ANQGSEA. The CDR3 runs 13 residues. V dropped 7 bases and J dropped 1; count of bases not matched to a gene: 6.

Here the CDR3 reads CASSPGAANTEAFF. CDR3 DNA sequence: TGTGCCAGCAGCCCCGGGGCAGCGAACACTGAAGCTTTCTTT. The chain uses TRBV4-2 and TRBJ1-1; possible D gene TRBD1, 5 bases. CDR1 is LGHNA, CDR2 YNFKEQ, per germline. Trimming stripped 4 bases from V and 1 base from J, with 10 bases between. CDR3 length: 14 amino acids.

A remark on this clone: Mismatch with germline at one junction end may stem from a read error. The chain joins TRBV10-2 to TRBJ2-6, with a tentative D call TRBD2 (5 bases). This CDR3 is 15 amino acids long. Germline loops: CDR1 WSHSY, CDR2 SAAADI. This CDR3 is CARSGLSTGANVLTF. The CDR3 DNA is TGCGCCCGCAGCGGACTCTCGACCGGGGCCAACGTCCTGACTTTC.

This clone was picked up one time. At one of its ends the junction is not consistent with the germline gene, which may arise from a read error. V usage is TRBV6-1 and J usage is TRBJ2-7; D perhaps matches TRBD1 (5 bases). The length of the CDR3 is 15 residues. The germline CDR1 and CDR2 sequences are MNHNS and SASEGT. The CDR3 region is CASREDSEAPYEQYF. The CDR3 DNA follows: TGTGCCAGCAGGGAAGACAGCGAGGCCCCCTACGAGCAGTACTTC.

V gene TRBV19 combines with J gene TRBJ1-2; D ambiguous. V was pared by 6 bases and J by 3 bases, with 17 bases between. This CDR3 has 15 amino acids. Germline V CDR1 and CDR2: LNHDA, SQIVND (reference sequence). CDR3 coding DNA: TGTGCCAGTAGCCCCTCCTGGTTCGGGGACTATGGCTACACCTTC. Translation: CASSPSWFGDYGYTF.

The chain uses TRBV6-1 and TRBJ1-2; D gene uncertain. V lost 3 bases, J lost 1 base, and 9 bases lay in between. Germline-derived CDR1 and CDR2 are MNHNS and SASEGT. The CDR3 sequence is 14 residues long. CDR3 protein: CASSDKPLNYGYTF. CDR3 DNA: TGTGCCAGCAGTGATAAGCCGCTTAACTATGGCTACACCTTC.

The CDR3 DNA follows: TGCGCCAGCAGCCCGGCGGGGGGTTCTCCTGGAAACACCATATATTTT. Its protein product is CASSPAGGSPGNTIYF. The chain links TRBV5-1 to TRBJ1-3; possible D gene TRBD1, 5 bases. The V and J ends lost 4 bases and 2 bases respectively, with 16 bases between them. In germline, CDR1 is SGHRS, CDR2 YFSETQ. The length of the CDR3 is 16 residues.

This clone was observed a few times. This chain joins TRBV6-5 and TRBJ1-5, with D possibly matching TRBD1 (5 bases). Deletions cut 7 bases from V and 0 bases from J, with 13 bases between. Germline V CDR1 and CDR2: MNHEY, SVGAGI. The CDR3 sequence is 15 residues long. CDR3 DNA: TGTGCCAGCACCAGGGACGGATATAGCAATCAGCCCCAGCATTTT. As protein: CASTRDGYSNQPQHF.

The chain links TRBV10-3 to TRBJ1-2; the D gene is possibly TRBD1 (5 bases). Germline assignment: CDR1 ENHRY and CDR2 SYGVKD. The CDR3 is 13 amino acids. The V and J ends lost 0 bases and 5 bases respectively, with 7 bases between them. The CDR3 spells CAISESTAYGYTF. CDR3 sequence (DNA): TGTGCCATCAGTGAGTCGACAGCGTATGGCTACACCTTC.

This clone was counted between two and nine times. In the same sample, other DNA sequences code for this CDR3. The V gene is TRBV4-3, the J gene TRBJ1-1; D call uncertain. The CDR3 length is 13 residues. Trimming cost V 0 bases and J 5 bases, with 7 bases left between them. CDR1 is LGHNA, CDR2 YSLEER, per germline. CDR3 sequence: CASSQDRDTEAFF. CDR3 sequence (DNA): TGCGCCAGCAGCCAAGATAGGGATACTGAAGCTTTCTTT.

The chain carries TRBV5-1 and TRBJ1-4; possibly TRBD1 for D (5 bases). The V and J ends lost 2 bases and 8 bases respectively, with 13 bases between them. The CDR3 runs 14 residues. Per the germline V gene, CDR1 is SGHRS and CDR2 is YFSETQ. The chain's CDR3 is CASSLLGEEEKLFF. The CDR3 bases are TGCGCCAGCAGCTTACTAGGGGAAGAGGAAAAACTGTTTTTT.

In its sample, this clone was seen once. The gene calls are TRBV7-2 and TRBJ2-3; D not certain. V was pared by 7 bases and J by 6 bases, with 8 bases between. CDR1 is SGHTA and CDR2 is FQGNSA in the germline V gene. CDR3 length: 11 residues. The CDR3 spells CASTPRDTQYF. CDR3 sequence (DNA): TGTGCCAGCACCCCGAGGGATACGCAGTATTTT. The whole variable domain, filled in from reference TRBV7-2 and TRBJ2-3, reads GAGVSQSPSNKVTEKGKDVELRCDPISGHTALYWYRQSLGQGLEFLIYFQGNSAPDKSGLPSDRFSAERTGGSVSTLTIQRTQQEDSAVYLCASTPRDTQYFGPGTRLTVL.

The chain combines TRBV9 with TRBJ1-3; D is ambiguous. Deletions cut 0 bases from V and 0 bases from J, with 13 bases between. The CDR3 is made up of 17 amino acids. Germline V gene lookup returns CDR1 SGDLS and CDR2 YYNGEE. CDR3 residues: CASSVAWTTTSGNTIYF. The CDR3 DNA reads TGTGCCAGCAGCGTAGCCTGGACTACGACCTCTGGAAACACCATATATTTT.

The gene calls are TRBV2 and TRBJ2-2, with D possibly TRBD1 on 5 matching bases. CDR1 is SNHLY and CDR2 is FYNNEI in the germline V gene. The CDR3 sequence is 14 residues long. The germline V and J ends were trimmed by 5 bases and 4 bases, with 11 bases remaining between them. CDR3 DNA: TGTGCCAGCAGTACCGACAGAATCACCGGGGAGCTGTTTTTT. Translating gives CASSTDRITGELFF.

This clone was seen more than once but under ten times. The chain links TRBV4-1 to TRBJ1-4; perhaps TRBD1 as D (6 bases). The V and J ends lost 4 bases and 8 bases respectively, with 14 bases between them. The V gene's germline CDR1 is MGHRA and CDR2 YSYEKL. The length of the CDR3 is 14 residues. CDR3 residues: CASSPLRTAEKLFF. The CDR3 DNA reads TGCGCCAGCAGCCCACTACGGACAGCGGAAAAACTGTTTTTT.

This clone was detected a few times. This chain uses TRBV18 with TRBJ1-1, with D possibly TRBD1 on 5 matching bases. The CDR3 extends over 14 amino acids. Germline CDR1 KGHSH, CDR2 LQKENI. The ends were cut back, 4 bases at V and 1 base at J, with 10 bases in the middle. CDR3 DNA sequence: TGTGCCAGCTCACTAGGGACGTCGAACACTGAAGCTTTCTTT. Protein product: CASSLGTSNTEAFF.

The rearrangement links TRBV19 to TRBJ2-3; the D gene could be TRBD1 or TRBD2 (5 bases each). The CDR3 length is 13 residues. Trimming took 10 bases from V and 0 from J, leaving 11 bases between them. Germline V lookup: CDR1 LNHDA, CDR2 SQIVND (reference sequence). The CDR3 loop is CATVGPSTDTQYF. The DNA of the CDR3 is TGTGCCACCGTGGGACCCAGCACAGATACGCAGTATTTT.

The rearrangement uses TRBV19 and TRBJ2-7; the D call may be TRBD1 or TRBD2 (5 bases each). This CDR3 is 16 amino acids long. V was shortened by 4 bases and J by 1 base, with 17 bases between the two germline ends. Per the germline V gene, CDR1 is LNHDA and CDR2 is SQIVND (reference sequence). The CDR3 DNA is TGTGCCAGTAGTAGGGACCTGGACCTCATGTCCTACGAGCAGTACTTC. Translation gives CASSRDLDLMSYEQYF.

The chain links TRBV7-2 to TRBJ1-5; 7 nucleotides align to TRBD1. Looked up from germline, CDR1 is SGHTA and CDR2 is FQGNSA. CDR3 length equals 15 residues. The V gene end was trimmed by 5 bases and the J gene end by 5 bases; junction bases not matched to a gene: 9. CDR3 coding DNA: TGTGCCAGCAGCAATCGACAGGGAGTATATCAGCCCCAGCATTTT. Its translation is CASSNRQGVYQPQHF.

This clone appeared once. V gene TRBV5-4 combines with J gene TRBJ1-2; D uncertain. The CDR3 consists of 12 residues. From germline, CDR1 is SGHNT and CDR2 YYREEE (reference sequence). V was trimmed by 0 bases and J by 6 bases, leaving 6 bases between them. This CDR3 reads CASSLGRDGYTF. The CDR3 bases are TGTGCCAGCAGCTTGGGCCGTGATGGCTACACCTTC.

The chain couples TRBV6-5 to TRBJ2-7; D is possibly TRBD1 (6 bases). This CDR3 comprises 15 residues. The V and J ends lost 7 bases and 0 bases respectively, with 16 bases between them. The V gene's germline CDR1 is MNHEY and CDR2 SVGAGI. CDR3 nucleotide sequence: TGTGCCAGCACCAAAGACAGGAGAAACTCCTACGAGCAGTACTTC. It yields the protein CASTKDRRNSYEQYF.

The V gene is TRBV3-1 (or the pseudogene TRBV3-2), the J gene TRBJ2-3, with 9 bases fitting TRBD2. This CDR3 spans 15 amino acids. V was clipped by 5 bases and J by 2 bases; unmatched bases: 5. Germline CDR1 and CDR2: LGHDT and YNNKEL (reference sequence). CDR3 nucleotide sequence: TGTGCCAGCAGCGGGGGACTAGCTCTCACAGATACGCAGTATTTT. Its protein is CASSGGLALTDTQYF.